One sample yielded the 20 T cell receptor beta chains listed below, sequenced in a study of PD-1 blockade in mismatch repair-deficient tumors. Sequenced by immunoSEQ multiplex PCR; TCRdb stores in-frame clones only, minus some. This sample yields 120,000 or so clones, of which around 87% are seen a single time; roughly 12% belongs to the top ten. The sample was peripheral blood, taken 44 weeks after starting pembrolizumab. The receptors originated from an adult with mismatch repair-deficient cancer.

This sequence joins TRBV13 and TRBJ2-1; 9 nucleotides line up with TRBD2. This CDR3 has 16 amino acids. J was trimmed by 4 bases and V by 2 bases; bases with no gene match: 6. Per the germline V gene, CDR1 is PRHDT and CDR2 is FYEKMQ (reference sequence). CDR3 loop: CASSLIAGEAYNEQFF. CDR3 DNA: TGTGCCAGCAGCTTAATAGCGGGAGAGGCGTACAATGAGCAGTTCTTC. Complete variable domain (other parts from reference TRBV13 and TRBJ2-1): AAGVIQSPRHLIKEKRETATLKCYPIPRHDTVYWYQQGPGQDPQFLISFYEKMQSDKGSIPDRFSAQQFSDYHSELNMSSLELGDSALYFCASSLIAGEAYNEQFFGPGTRLTVL.

This clone was found once. This chain uses TRBV28 with TRBJ2-1; D possibly corresponds to TRBD2 (8 bases). Germline CDR1 is MDHEN and CDR2 is SYDVKM. V was pared by 5 bases and J by 0 bases, with 17 bases between. CDR3 size: 17 residues. The CDR3 protein is CASSTPGGTSSYNEQFF. CDR3 DNA: TGTGCCAGCAGTACCCCAGGGGGGACTAGCTCCTACAATGAGCAGTTCTTC.

The chain couples TRBV4-3 to TRBJ2-1; D remains unclear. This CDR3 spans 14 amino acids. V lost 0 bases and J 6 bases, leaving 9 bases between the germline ends. Looked up from germline, CDR1 is LGHNA and CDR2 is YSLEER. The CDR3 DNA reads TGCGCCAGCAGCCAAGAAGTGACGGGCAATGAGCAGTTCTTC. It yields the protein CASSQEVTGNEQFF.

The table lists this clone with a count of one. The chain employs TRBV19 and TRBJ2-6, with 7 bases identical to TRBD1. The CDR3 runs to 15 residues. The V segment lost 1 base and the J segment 6 bases; nucleotides outside the gene matches: 3. Germline assignment: CDR1 LNHDA and CDR2 SQIVND (reference sequence). CDR3 DNA sequence: TGTGCCAGTAGTATAGGCAGGGGGAAGGCCAACGTCCTGACTTTC. It codes for CASSIGRGKANVLTF.

V gene TRBV7-9 combines with J gene TRBJ1-1, with D uncertain. The CDR3 consists of 16 residues. The germline gives CDR1 SEHNR, CDR2 FQNEAQ (reference sequence). V was pared by 5 bases and J by 1 base, with 17 bases between. CDR3 loop: CASSIWRAQENTEAFF. DNA for the CDR3: TGTGCCAGCAGCATCTGGCGGGCTCAAGAGAACACTGAAGCTTTCTTT.

The chain employs TRBV4-3 and TRBJ2-7; no clear D gene. The CDR3 consists of 16 residues. Germline assignment: CDR1 LGHNA and CDR2 YSLEER. V was cut by 0 bases and J by 2 bases, with 14 bases left in between. DNA for the CDR3: TGCGCCAGCAGCCAAGATCTGAGCGCATTGACCTACGAGCAGTACTTC. It codes for CASSQDLSALTYEQYF.

The V call is TRBV5-4, the J call TRBJ2-5, with TRBD1 identical over 8 bases. The CDR3 spans 17 residues. The germline CDR1 and CDR2 sequences are SGHNT and YYREEE (reference sequence). V lost 4 bases to trimming and J lost 5 bases; unmatched junction nucleotides: 16. This CDR3 reads CASSPIDRGWAPETQYF. The CDR3 DNA follows: TGTGCCAGCAGCCCAATAGACAGGGGATGGGCACCGGAGACCCAGTACTTC. Full variable domain (rest looked up from reference TRBV5-4 and TRBJ2-5): ETGVTQSPTHLIKTRGQQVTLRCSSQSGHNTVSWYQQALGQGPQFIFQYYREEENGRGNFPPRFSGLQFPNYSSELNVNALELDDSALYLCASSPIDRGWAPETQYFGPGTRLLVL.

The V and J genes are TRBV29-1 and TRBJ2-2; no definite D call. Trimming left V 3 bases short and J 1 base short, with 6 bases between. CDR1 SQVTM and CDR2 ANQGSEA come from the germline V gene. The CDR3 loop spans 13 amino acids. The CDR3: CSVEYGNTGELFF. CDR3 bases: TGCAGCGTTGAGTACGGGAACACCGGGGAGCTGTTTTTT.

The J gene is TRBJ2-2, the V gene TRBV7-6, with TRBD1 identical over 9 bases. This CDR3 spans 16 amino acids. The ends lost 5 bases at V and 5 bases at J; junction bases unmatched: 9. Germline CDR1 and CDR2: SGHVS and FNYEAQ. The CDR3 region is CASSPRGTGSTGELFF. The CDR3 DNA is TGTGCCAGCAGCCCGCGTGGGACAGGGTCGACCGGGGAGCTGTTTTTT.

V usage is TRBV27 and J usage is TRBJ1-3, with D unresolved. Germline V gives CDR1 MNHEY, CDR2 SMNVEV (reference sequence). This CDR3 has 14 residues. Trimming removed 6 bases from V and 2 bases from J, with 11 bases in between. The CDR3 spells CASSSLRTGNTIYF. For the CDR3, the DNA is TGTGCCAGCAGCTCCCTCAGGACTGGAAACACCATATATTTT.

The V and J genes are TRBV30 and TRBJ1-1; 7 bases line up with TRBD1. CDR3 length equals 13 residues. The V gene end was trimmed by 3 bases and the J gene end by 0 bases; junction bases not matched to a gene: 1. Germline V lookup: CDR1 GTSNPN, CDR2 SVGIG (reference sequence). CDR3 residues: CAWRDRVNTEAFF. The CDR3, as DNA: TGTGCCTGGAGAGACAGGGTGAACACTGAAGCTTTCTTT.

J is TRBJ2-7 and V is TRBV6-5, with D possibly TRBD2 on 6 matching bases. Germline V gene sequence: CDR1 MNHEY, CDR2 SVGAGI. The V gene lost 5 bases and the J gene lost 9 bases, with 20 bases spanning the gap. This CDR3 contains 14 residues. CDR3 bases: TGTGCCAGCAGTCTCGGGGGAGCCACCTATTGGCAGTACTTC. The encoded protein is CASSLGGATYWQYF.

This chain joins TRBV19 and TRBJ2-2; 13 bases are a match to TRBD2. V shed 5 bases, J shed 4 bases, and the junction held 7 bases outside the gene matches. Germline assignment: CDR1 LNHDA and CDR2 SQIVND (reference sequence). The CDR3 is 17 residues long. CDR3 region: CASSVTSGRAFTGELFF. Here the CDR3 DNA reads TGTGCCAGTAGTGTCACTAGCGGGAGGGCCTTCACCGGGGAGCTGTTTTTT.

The rearrangement uses TRBV15 and TRBJ1-5, with a tentative D call TRBD1 (6 bases). The germline V and J ends were trimmed by 5 bases and 2 bases, with 22 bases remaining between them. Germline V lookup: CDR1 LNHNV, CDR2 YYDKDF (reference sequence). The CDR3 extends over 18 amino acids. The CDR3 loop reads CATSGERTGKWGNQPQHF. CDR3 nucleotides: TGTGCCACCAGCGGCGAGAGAACAGGGAAGTGGGGCAATCAGCCCCAGCATTTT.

The genes are TRBV4-1 and TRBJ2-5; TRBD1 matches at 9 bases. The CDR3 sequence is 18 residues long. CDR1 MGHRA and CDR2 YSYEKL come from the germline V gene. J lost 1 base, V lost 1 base, and 10 bases had no gene match. CDR3 sequence reads: CASSQGSVHRGRQETQYF. In DNA, the CDR3 is TGCGCCAGCAGCCAAGGGTCCGTCCACAGGGGGCGCCAAGAGACCCAGTACTTC.

There are a few counts of this clone. The V call is TRBV20-1, the J call TRBJ2-1; perhaps D is TRBD1 or TRBD2 (5 bases each). CDR1 is DFQATT and CDR2 is SNEGSKA in the germline V gene (reference sequence). The CDR3 sequence is 11 residues long. The CDR3 sequence: CSPRAGNEQFF. The DNA of the CDR3 is TGCAGCCCCAGGGCGGGCAATGAGCAGTTCTTC.

The chain combines TRBV5-1 with TRBJ2-7; tentatively, D is TRBD2 (5 bases). The CDR3 consists of 14 residues. Germline values: CDR1 SGHRS, CDR2 YFSETQ. Deletions cut 0 bases from V and 2 bases from J, with 9 bases between. For the CDR3, the DNA is TGCGCCAGCAGCTTGGGAATCGGGACCTACGAGCAGTACTTC. Encoded protein: CASSLGIGTYEQYF.

The rearrangement joins TRBV27 to TRBJ2-3; 8 nucleotides align to TRBD1. CDR1 is MNHEY and CDR2 is SMNVEV in the germline V gene (reference sequence). This CDR3 comprises 16 residues. Germline trimming cut 3 bases from V and 1 base from J; bases unmatched to any gene: 6. The CDR3 reads CASSFRGPLGTDTQYF. The CDR3 DNA reads as TGTGCCAGCAGTTTCAGGGGGCCATTGGGCACAGATACGCAGTATTTT.

The chain joins TRBV18 to TRBJ2-6; a weak D match, TRBD2 (6 bases). This CDR3 comprises 16 residues. V dropped 3 bases and J dropped 0 bases, with 9 bases sitting between them. CDR1 is KGHSH, CDR2 LQKENI, per germline. The CDR3 DNA follows: TGTGCCAGCTCACCCGCGGGGCGCTCTGGGGCCAACGTCCTGACTTTC. This codes for CASSPAGRSGANVLTF.

The chain joins TRBV7-9 to TRBJ1-5; D may be TRBD1 (5 bases). The V end was cut by 1 base, the J end by 6 bases, with 13 bases between. Germline CDR1 is SEHNR and CDR2 is FQNEAQ (reference sequence). CDR3 length equals 15 residues. CDR3 residues: CASSLDGAVGQPQHF. The CDR3 coding sequence is TGTGCCAGCAGCTTAGACGGGGCGGTTGGTCAGCCCCAGCATTTT.